Shown below are 29 T cell receptor beta chains from a single sample sequenced in a study of T-cell reconstitution after alpha-beta-depleted transplantation in children. Construction of the TCRbeta library involved unique molecular identifiers. TCRdb ran MiXCR on the PCR reads and lists one entry per CDR3 protein. This table has 95,000 to 150,000 distinct CDR3 sequences, around 23% appearing once. The sample consisted of PBMCs, mostly from graft donor cells, taken 180 days after TCRalphabeta/CD19-depleted stem cell transplant. These receptors originate from a male patient between 2 and 10 years old who had a stem cell transplant for chronic granulomatous disease, so the T cells may come from the graft donor.

The chain joins TRBV12-3 or TRBV12-4 to TRBJ2-3, with a weak D call TRBD2 (5 bases). V dropped 4 bases and J dropped 0 bases, with 14 bases sitting between them. The CDR3 totals 16 residues. CDR3 protein: CASSSPGNPSTDTQYF. The CDR3 DNA reads TGTGCCAGCAGTTCTCCGGGGAATCCTAGCACAGATACGCAGTATTTT.

This clonotype was counted ten times or more. The V and J genes are TRBV12-3 or TRBV12-4 and TRBJ2-7; 7 positions agree with TRBD1. The V segment lost 6 bases and the J segment 2 bases; nucleotides outside the gene matches: 1. CDR3 length equals 12 residues. In DNA form, the CDR3 reads TGTGCCAGCAGAACAGGGGCCTACGAGCAGTACTTC. Translated, it gives CASRTGAYEQYF.

With regard to this clonotype: No conserved phenylalanine or tryptophan is present at the end of the CDR3, so a read error is the likely explanation. The V gene is TRBV12-3 or TRBV12-4, the J gene TRBJ2-1, with no clear D. The CDR3 spans 13 residues. Trimming cost V 5 bases and J 9 bases, with 14 bases left between them. CDR3 sequence reads: CASSVSVVAEQFL. In DNA, the CDR3 is TGTGCCAGCAGTGTATCAGTAGTTGCTGAGCAGTTCTTG.

The chain couples TRBV27 to TRBJ1-6, with unresolved D. Germline CDR1 and CDR2: MNHEY and SMNVEV (reference sequence). The CDR3 consists of 14 residues. V was clipped by 3 bases and J by 8 bases, with 11 bases between them. CDR3 sequence: CASSFSGRDSPLHF. As DNA, the CDR3 is TGTGCCAGCAGTTTTTCAGGCCGGGATTCACCCCTCCACTTT.

This rearrangement joins TRBV12-3 or TRBV12-4 to TRBJ1-3; unclear D gene. This CDR3 has 15 amino acids. With 5 bases removed from V and 2 bases from J, the gap between germline ends came to 13 bases. This CDR3 reads CASSPAVLPGNTIYF. CDR3 nucleotide sequence: TGTGCCAGCAGTCCTGCAGTTCTCCCTGGAAACACCATATATTTT.

This clonotype has ten or more counts. CDR3 nucleotides: TGTGCCAGCAGTTTCCAGACAGGCGGGGTCGAGACCCAGTACTTC. Its protein is CASSFQTGGVETQYF. The chain combines TRBV12-3 or TRBV12-4 with TRBJ2-5; D is possibly TRBD1 or TRBD2 (6 bases each). Trimming cost V 3 bases and J 5 bases, with 16 bases left between them. The CDR3 contains 15 residues.

The gene calls are TRBV12-3 or TRBV12-4 and TRBJ1-5; D perhaps matches TRBD1 (5 bases). The CDR3 sequence is 16 residues long. The ends were cut back, 0 bases at V and 3 bases at J, with 12 bases in the middle. The CDR3 sequence is CASSLATGPLNQPQHF. CDR3 sequence (DNA): TGTGCCAGCAGTTTAGCCACGGGACCCCTCAATCAGCCCCAGCATTTT.

This sequence joins TRBV30 and TRBJ2-1, with D perhaps TRBD1 (5 bases). The CDR3 sequence is 15 residues long. Germline loops: CDR1 GTSNPN, CDR2 SVGIG (reference sequence). V was clipped by 8 bases and J by 2 bases, with 19 bases between them. The CDR3 sequence: CAMSESDRPYNEQFF. In DNA, the CDR3 is TGTGCCATGAGTGAATCTGACAGACCCTACAATGAGCAGTTCTTC. Full variable domain (missing parts from reference TRBV30 and TRBJ2-1): SQTIHQWPATLVQPVGSPLSLECTVEGTSNPNLYWYRQAAGRGLQLLFYSVGIGQISSEVPQNLSASRPQDRQFILSSKKLLLSDSGFYLCAMSESDRPYNEQFFGPGTRLTVL.

This clonotype showed up just a few times. This chain uses TRBV24-1 with TRBJ2-3, with D unclear. The V end was cut by 2 bases, the J end by 5 bases, with 4 bases between. The germline V gene has CDR1 KGHDR and CDR2 SFDVKD. There are 12 residues in the CDR3. The CDR3 loop is CATSDWVDTQYF. In DNA form, the CDR3 reads TGTGCCACCAGTGATTGGGTAGATACGCAGTATTTT.

The sample holds many counts of this clonotype. J is TRBJ1-6 and V is TRBV20-1; D uncertain. Between the trimmed V and J ends, which lost 0 bases and 11 bases, there was a span of 17 bases. The CDR3 extends over 15 amino acids. Germline CDR1 reads DFQATT; CDR2 reads SNEGSKA (reference sequence). CDR3 nucleotides: TGCAGTGCTAGAGATCCAAACGGGAGGGCAGCACCCCTCCACTTT. Translating it yields CSARDPNGRAAPLHF.

This clonotype occurred a few times. The chain uses TRBV10-3 and TRBJ2-5, with D possibly TRBD1 on 5 matching bases. This CDR3 has 13 amino acids. Germline V gene data show CDR1 as ENHRY and CDR2 as SYGVKD. V was shortened by 6 bases and J by 4 bases, with 12 bases between the two germline ends. CDR3 coding DNA: TGTGCCATCAGGGATCAGGGCAGAGAGACCCAGTACTTC. Amino acids: CAIRDQGRETQYF.

This clonotype was seen more than once but under ten times. J is TRBJ1-6 and V is TRBV12-3 or TRBV12-4, with D perhaps TRBD1 (5 bases). Trimming took 4 bases from V and 4 from J, leaving 17 bases between them. This CDR3 region has 17 residues. The DNA for the CDR3 is TGTGCCAGCAGTTCGGGACCGAATGGAGGGTATAATTCACCCCTCCACTTT. It encodes CASSSGPNGGYNSPLHF.

This clonotype has more than one count but fewer than ten. The chain is built from TRBV7-2 and TRBJ2-1; either TRBD1 or TRBD2 may supply D (5 bases each). The CDR3 runs 14 residues. V was shortened by 5 bases and J by 4 bases, with 12 bases between the two germline ends. Germline-derived CDR1 and CDR2 are SGHTA and FQGNSA. The CDR3 DNA is TGTGCCAGCAGCCATGGGGACCGTTACAATGAGCAGTTCTTC. It specifies CASSHGDRYNEQFF.

The chain has TRBV7-8 and TRBJ2-1; the D is unclear. The CDR3 has 18 amino acids. The germline V gene has CDR1 SGHVS and CDR2 FQNEAQ. V lost 6 bases and J lost 0, with 21 bases in between. The chain's CDR3 is CASSPRRGQANSYNEQFF. The CDR3 DNA follows: TGTGCCAGCAGTCCTCGCCGTGGGCAGGCCAACTCCTACAATGAGCAGTTCTTC.

J is TRBJ2-2 and V is TRBV5-1; D remains unclear. There are 15 residues in the CDR3. Germline assignment: CDR1 SGHRS and CDR2 YFSETQ. V lost 7 bases and J 2 bases, leaving 15 bases between the germline ends. CDR3 residues: CASAFRAPNTGELFF. CDR3 DNA sequence: TGCGCCAGCGCATTCCGGGCCCCCAACACCGGGGAGCTGTTTTTT.

The V gene is TRBV7-3, the J gene TRBJ2-5; D unclear. The CDR3 contains 13 residues. Germline values: CDR1 SGHTA, CDR2 FQGTGA. The V end was cut by 5 bases, the J end by 5 bases, with 12 bases between. The DNA for the CDR3 is TGTGCCAGCAGCCCCGACCCAGCGGAGACCCAGTACTTC. The encoded protein is CASSPDPAETQYF.

This clonotype was recorded at least ten times. This chain joins TRBV20-1 and TRBJ2-1; 11 bases agree with TRBD2. CDR1 DFQATT and CDR2 SNEGSKA come from the germline V gene (reference sequence). The trim removed 1 base at V and 0 bases at J, leaving 5 bases unmatched. The CDR3 is 17 amino acids. CDR3 nucleotides: TGCAGTGCTAGAGTAGCGGGAGGGCAACCCTCCTACAATGAGCAGTTCTTC. Translating it yields CSARVAGGQPSYNEQFF.

This clonotype came up a few times. The gene calls are TRBV20-1 and TRBJ2-1; D may correspond to TRBD1 or TRBD2 (5 bases each). V lost 2 bases and J 5 bases, leaving 19 bases between the germline ends. CDR1 and CDR2 (germline): DFQATT, SNEGSKA (reference sequence). This CDR3 comprises 16 residues. The CDR3 DNA sequence: TGCAGTGCTAGACTACCGGGAAGGGGCCCCGACAATGAGCAGTTCTTC. Translated: CSARLPGRGPDNEQFF.

J is TRBJ2-7 and V is TRBV4-3; TRBD1 is a possible D gene (5 bases). Trimming shortened V by 5 bases and J by 2 bases, and 13 bases separated the two germline ends. The CDR3 contains 14 residues. CDR1 is LGHNA and CDR2 is YSLEER in the germline V gene. The CDR3 DNA follows: TGCGCCAGCAGCACCTCCCGCAGGGCCTACGAGCAGTACTTC. Protein: CASSTSRRAYEQYF.

This clonotype was seen ten or more times. The rearrangement joins TRBV18 to TRBJ2-4; 9 bases fit TRBD1. Germline V lookup: CDR1 KGHSH, CDR2 LQKENI. This CDR3 comprises 15 residues. Unmatched junction bases numbered 6, after V lost 0 bases and J lost 9 bases. CDR3 bases: TGTGCCAGCTCACCACCGGGACAGGGCCTGGGCATTCAGTACTTC. Translated: CASSPPGQGLGIQYF.

V is TRBV20-1 and J is TRBJ2-1; D call uncertain. The germline gives CDR1 DFQATT, CDR2 SNEGSKA (reference sequence). The CDR3 has 11 residues. The V end was cut by 3 bases, the J end by 1 base, with 1 base between. Here the CDR3 reads CSASSYNEQFF. The CDR3 DNA sequence: TGCAGTGCTAGTTCCTACAATGAGCAGTTCTTC.

V is TRBV6-1 and J is TRBJ2-1; TRBD2 matches at 11 bases. The CDR3 runs 15 residues. Unmatched junction bases numbered 5, after V lost 1 base and J lost 9 bases. Germline V gene data show CDR1 as MNHNS and CDR2 as SASEGT. The DNA for the CDR3 is TGTGCCAGCAGTGAAGTTCTAGCGGGAGGTCGTGAGCAGTTCTTC. This translates into CASSEVLAGGREQFF.

This clonotype came up many times. The chain couples TRBV9 to TRBJ2-1; D is uncertain. V was pared by 3 bases and J by 0 bases, with 7 bases between. Germline CDR1 is SGDLS and CDR2 is YYNGEE. The CDR3 has 14 residues. CDR3 sequence: CASSGPSSYNEQFF. The CDR3 DNA is TGTGCCAGCAGCGGTCCGAGCTCCTACAATGAGCAGTTCTTC.

Ten or more counts support this clonotype. The chain carries TRBV5-1 and TRBJ2-2; tentative D call: TRBD2 (5 bases). V lost 0 bases to trimming and J lost 5 bases, with 8 bases between them. Germline-derived CDR1 and CDR2 are SGHRS and YFSETQ. This CDR3 is built from 14 residues. CDR3 region: CASSLGPGTGELFF. The CDR3, as DNA: TGCGCCAGCAGCTTGGGACCGGGAACCGGGGAGCTGTTTTTT. The complete variable domain, with remaining parts taken from reference TRBV5-1 and TRBJ2-2, reads KAGVTQTPRYLIKTRGQQVTLSCSPISGHRSVSWYQQTPGQGLQFLFEYFSETQRNKGNFPGRFSGRQFSNSRSEMNVSTLELGDSALYLCASSLGPGTGELFFGEGSRLTVL.

This clonotype was counted at least ten times. The chain uses TRBV5-1 and TRBJ1-2; D is undetermined. The CDR3 consists of 14 residues. V was pared by 0 bases and J by 4 bases, with 10 bases between. Germline CDR1 and CDR2: SGHRS and YFSETQ. As DNA, the CDR3 is TGCGCCAGCAGCTTGGACCTGAGCGGCTATGGCTACACCTTC. Residues: CASSLDLSGYGYTF.

This clonotype was picked up many times. The chain combines TRBV5-1 with TRBJ2-7; 8 nucleotides match TRBD2. The V gene's germline CDR1 is SGHRS and CDR2 YFSETQ. The CDR3 covers 15 residues. The trim removed 4 bases at V and 0 bases at J, leaving 6 bases unmatched. CDR3 sequence: CASSTIAGPSYEQYF. In nucleotides, the CDR3 is TGCGCCAGCAGCACGATAGCGGGACCCTCCTACGAGCAGTACTTC.

The CDR3 protein is CASSLLQGRQETQYF. The CDR3 bases are TGCGCCAGCAGCTTGCTACAGGGGAGACAAGAGACCCAGTACTTC. The rearrangement joins TRBV5-1 to TRBJ2-5, with TRBD1 identical over 7 bases. The trim removed 1 base at V and 2 bases at J, leaving 5 bases unmatched. The germline V gene has CDR1 SGHRS and CDR2 YFSETQ. The CDR3 runs to 15 residues.

This clonotype showed up many times. The gene calls are TRBV29-1 and TRBJ2-3, with 9 bases aligning to TRBD2. V lost 4 bases to trimming and J lost 3 bases; unmatched junction nucleotides: 11. Germline V gives CDR1 SQVTM, CDR2 ANQGSEA. The CDR3 is 16 amino acids. The CDR3, as DNA: TGCAGCGTTGGACATGCAGGGCTAGCGGGAACAGATACGCAGTATTTT. Its translation: CSVGHAGLAGTDTQYF.

This clonotype was counted at least ten times. V and J are TRBV15 and TRBJ2-7, with 10 bases fitting TRBD1. This CDR3 has 15 amino acids. The germline V gene has CDR1 LNHNV and CDR2 YYDKDF (reference sequence). Germline trimming cut 5 bases from V and 2 bases from J; bases unmatched to any gene: 6. The CDR3 region is CATSPGQGSTYEQYF. The CDR3 DNA reads as TGTGCCACCAGCCCGGGACAGGGGTCGACCTACGAGCAGTACTTC.